Following are 6 T cell receptor beta chains from one sample sequenced in a study of T cells after posttransplantation cyclophosphamide. Repertoires were generated with immunoSEQ multiplex PCR, while TCRdb's copy carries only in-frame clones and drops some. The data show a few thousand clones, with around 80% seen just once and roughly 26% held by the top ten. Sampled 1 year posttransplant, controls received myeloablative marrow transplants, methotrexate and a calcineurin inhibitor. The sample here was PBMCs, taken after an allogeneic stem cell transplant with a calcineurin inhibitor and methotrexate. These receptors all come from a male patient between 40 and 50 years old who received an allogeneic stem cell transplant from an unrelated donor, was CMV-positive, and had chronic GVHD only. Some T cells may originate from the graft donor.

The chain links TRBV5-6 to TRBJ2-7; 9 bases line up with TRBD1. The junction had 16 bases not matched to a gene; V was cut back by 4 bases and J by 2 bases. The CDR3 loop spans 18 amino acids. Germline V gene data show CDR1 as SGHDT and CDR2 as YYEEEE. As DNA, the CDR3 is TGTGCCAGCAGCGCGTCCCTTGGACTACAGGGGGCCACCTACGAGCAGTACTTC. It codes for CASSASLGLQGATYEQYF.

CDR3 sequence (DNA): TGTGCCAGCAGCCCACATCCCTACGAGCAGTACTTC. Amino acids: CASSPHPYEQYF. The rearrangement uses TRBV6-1 and TRBJ2-7, with no clear D. CDR1 MNHNS and CDR2 SASEGT come from the germline V gene. The CDR3 contains 12 residues. With 6 bases removed from V and 2 bases from J, the gap between germline ends came to 8 bases.

The chain recombines TRBV30 with TRBJ2-7; 7 nucleotides match TRBD2. Germline CDR1 and CDR2: GTSNPN and SVGIG (reference sequence). J was trimmed by 0 bases and V by 5 bases; bases with no gene match: 1. The CDR3 is made up of 12 amino acids. The DNA for the CDR3 is TGTGCCTGGGGGGACTACTCCTACGAGCAGTACTTC. Translated, it gives CAWGDYSYEQYF.

V gene TRBV7-3 combines with J gene TRBJ2-1; 12 bases agree with TRBD2. CDR1 and CDR2 from the germline V gene are SGHTA and FQGTGA. The CDR3 has 13 amino acids. Losses at the gene ends were 5 bases for V and 10 bases for J; bases not matched to a gene: 3. CDR3 residues: CASSHGTSGEQFF. The CDR3, as DNA: TGTGCCAGCAGCCACGGGACTAGCGGGGAGCAGTTCTTC.

J is TRBJ2-7 and V is TRBV5-4; 7 positions agree with TRBD2. Germline V gene data show CDR1 as SGHNT and CDR2 as YYREEE (reference sequence). After removal of 2 bases from V and 2 bases from J, the junction contained 4 bases not matched to a gene. The CDR3 sequence is 14 residues long. In DNA, the CDR3 is TGTGCCAGCAGCTTCGGTCGGGGGGCCTACGAGCAGTACTTC. It specifies CASSFGRGAYEQYF.

The rearrangement uses TRBV7-9 and TRBJ1-2; 7 nucleotides match TRBD1. Germline loops: CDR1 SEHNR, CDR2 FQNEAQ (reference sequence). CDR3 length equals 13 residues. The J segment lost 5 bases and the V segment lost 4 bases, leaving 4 bases of the junction unmatched. The CDR3 loop is CASSSETGYGYTF. The CDR3 region has the DNA TGTGCCAGCAGCTCAGAGACAGGGTATGGCTACACCTTC.